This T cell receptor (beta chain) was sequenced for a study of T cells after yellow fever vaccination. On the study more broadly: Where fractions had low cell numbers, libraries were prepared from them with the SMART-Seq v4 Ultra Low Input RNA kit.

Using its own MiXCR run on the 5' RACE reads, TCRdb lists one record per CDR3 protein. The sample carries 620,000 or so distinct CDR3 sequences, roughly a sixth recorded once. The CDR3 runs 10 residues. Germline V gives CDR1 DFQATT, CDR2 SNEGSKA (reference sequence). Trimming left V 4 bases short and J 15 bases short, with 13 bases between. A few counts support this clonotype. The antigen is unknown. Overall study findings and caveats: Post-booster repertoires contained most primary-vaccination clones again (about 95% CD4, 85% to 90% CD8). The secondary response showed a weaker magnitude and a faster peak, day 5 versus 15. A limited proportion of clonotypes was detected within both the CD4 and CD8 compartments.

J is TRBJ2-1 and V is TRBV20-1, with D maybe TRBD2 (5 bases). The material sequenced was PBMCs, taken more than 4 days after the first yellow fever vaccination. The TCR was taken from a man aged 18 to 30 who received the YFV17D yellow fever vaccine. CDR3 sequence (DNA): TGCAGTGCTATGGGTGGAGGATGGTTCTTC. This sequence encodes CSAMGGGWFF.